This T cell receptor beta chain was sequenced during a study of blood T cell repertoires in COVID-19. On the study more broadly: Nucleic acid was either cDNA or gDNA, and it came from T cells, B-cell-depleted T cells, or PBMCs.

The CDR3 extends over 14 amino acids. Germline CDR1 and CDR2: LNHDA and SQIVND (reference sequence). The trim removed 11 bases at V and 0 bases at J, leaving 5 bases unmatched. How the authors handled the data: Estimated nucleated cell counts came from reference gene primer amplification. TCRdb's table, derived via immunoSEQ multiplex PCR, lists solely in-frame clones and lacks some. V and J calls and clone size are as listed in that table; D and trimming were resolved from the DNA. Of roughly 120,000 clones listed, roughly 85% are singletons. The specimen was peripheral blood. The chain has TRBV19 and TRBJ2-2; 8 positions match TRBD2. The origin of this receptor is a man older than 75 with acute or convalescent COVID-19. The CDR3 reads CAAERGTNTGELFF. DNA for the CDR3: TGTGCCGCAGAGCGGGGGACGAACACCGGGGAGCTGTTTTTT.